The clone carrying this T cell receptor (beta chain) turned up a few times. What it binds is unknown. The sample belongs to a study of spatial heterogeneity in lung cancer. Study details: Consistent detection of more beta-chain than alpha-chain sequences was observed. Tumor regions showed TCR transcript counts that correlated strongly with a T cell module score from matched bulk RNA-seq. Overall study findings and caveats: Tumor mutation count correlated with how many alpha and beta TCRs expanded intratumorally.

The germline V and J ends were trimmed by 4 bases and 0 bases, with 13 bases remaining between them. The CDR3 contains 15 residues. Germline values: CDR1 SEHNR, CDR2 FQNEAQ (reference sequence). TCRdb called the 5' RACE reads again in MiXCR, with one record for every CDR3 protein. The repertoire holds about 20,000 distinct CDR3 sequences, 7.5% seen once, with 23% in the top ten. Time point meaning: sample taken at primary tumor resection. Samples came from about 72 TRACERx patients with untreated early-stage lung cancer. TCRs were sequenced from unsorted whole RNA of tumor, nontumor lung or PBMC. The receptor was derived from a male donor with early-stage non-small cell lung cancer. Sequenced material: lung tumor tissue, taken at surgery. This chain connects TRBV7-9 to TRBJ2-7, with a weak D call TRBD2 (6 bases). Here the CDR3 reads CASSSEGGSSYEQYF. As DNA, the CDR3 is TGTGCCAGCAGCTCGGAGGGTGGGAGCTCCTACGAGCAGTACTTC.